The next 4 T cell receptor beta chains were all read from a single sample in a study of shared clonotypes between healthy human individuals. The table came from immunoSEQ multiplex PCR; TCRdb's copy has only in-frame clones and leaves some out. Of approximately 2.3 million clones listed, 85% to 95% are singletons. The sample consisted of naive CD4+ T cells from PBMCs. Subset specified: CD45RA+ positively selected. The receptor set was obtained from a man between 18 and 35 years old in good health. Some clones in this sample may be carry-over from other donors' samples.

The V and J genes are TRBV28 and TRBJ2-5, with D unclear. Trimming left V 5 bases short and J 3 bases short, with 10 bases between. The CDR3 totals 13 residues. CDR1 and CDR2 (germline): MDHEN, SYDVKM. CDR3: CASSEGFEETQYF. CDR3 in DNA: TGTGCCAGCAGTGAAGGGTTCGAAGAGACCCAGTACTTC. The entire variable domain, with the rest obtained from reference TRBV28 and TRBJ2-5, is as follows: DVKVTQSSRYLVKRTGEKVFLECVQDMDHENMFWYRQDPGLGLRLIYFSYDVKMKEKGDIPEGYSVSREKKERFSLILESASTNQTSMYLCASSEGFEETQYFGPGTRLLVL.

The chain carries TRBV7-9 and TRBJ2-7, with D hard to call. Germline values: CDR1 SEHNR, CDR2 FQNEAQ (reference sequence). The germline V and J ends were trimmed by 5 bases and 3 bases, with 8 bases remaining between them. The CDR3 runs to 12 residues. The CDR3 sequence is CASSPSFYEQYF. CDR3 nucleotides: TGTGCCAGCAGCCCCTCTTTCTACGAGCAGTACTTC.

A remark on this clone: Other nucleotide sequences in the sample specify the same CDR3. The chain links TRBV9 to TRBJ2-1; 7 bases agree with TRBD2. The CDR3 is 16 amino acids. V lost 0 bases and J lost 4; bases outside the gene matches: 7. The germline V gene encodes CDR1 SGDLS and CDR2 YYNGEE. As DNA, the CDR3 is TGTGCCAGCAGCGTAGCTGGGCTAGCGGTATACAATGAGCAGTTCTTC. This sequence encodes CASSVAGLAVYNEQFF.

This chain joins TRBV30 and TRBJ2-1; 12 nucleotides align to TRBD2. J gave up 8 bases and V 0 bases, and 5 bases lay outside the gene matches. The CDR3 spans 15 residues. Looked up from germline, CDR1 is GTSNPN and CDR2 is SVGIG (reference sequence). The CDR3 loop is CAWSVTSGRTYEQFF. The CDR3 DNA follows: TGTGCCTGGAGTGTAACTAGCGGGAGGACCTATGAGCAGTTCTTC.